The TCR beta chain under discussion was sequenced for a study of shared clonotypes between healthy human individuals. Study as a whole: A couple of women and three men aged 18 to 49 made up the donors.

CDR1 is SGHNT and CDR2 is YYREEE in the germline V gene (reference sequence). The CDR3 is 14 amino acids. V gave up 2 bases and J gave up 7 bases, with 10 bases separating them. General study points: Rarefaction curves obtained for sorted subsets showed sequencing incomplete despite large depth.

Comment on this clone: What it binds is not known.

Clones were sequenced by immunoSEQ multiplex PCR, and TCRdb holds only the in-frame ones, with some missing. The data hold some 2,100,000 clones, with approximately 94% observed a single time. The CD4+ fraction was divided into a CD45RA+ naive subset and a CD45RA-negative memory subset. The material sequenced was naive CD4+ T cells sorted from blood. Described subset: CD45RA+ positively selected. The clonotype was recovered from a man between 18 and 35 years old in good health. This chain connects TRBV5-4 to TRBJ1-6; no clear D gene. The CDR3 spells CASSLEAVNSPLHF. CDR3 DNA: TGTGCCAGCAGCTTAGAGGCAGTCAATTCACCCCTCCACTTT.